The TCR beta chain under discussion was sequenced for a study of blood T cell repertoires in COVID-19. The wider study: Samples taken during acute and convalescent COVID-19 were collected in the United States, Italy and Spain. Nucleic acid was either cDNA or gDNA, and it came from T cells, B-cell-depleted T cells, or PBMCs.

It was during active infection that Seattle patients were enrolled and then longitudinally followed. The V and J ends lost 5 bases and 0 bases, in that order; junction bases with no gene match: 5. Germline V CDR1 and CDR2: SGHTA, FQGTGA. The CDR3 contains 15 residues. Per the original data handling: By means of reference gene primer amplification, nucleated cell counts were estimated. Sequencing used immunoSEQ multiplex PCR; TCRdb keeps in-frame clones, though not all of them. The V and J calls and clone size come from that table; D and trimming were worked out from the DNA. The sample has 140,000 or so clones, about 88% seen once.

The genes are TRBV7-3 and TRBJ2-3; 7 bases line up with TRBD1. Sequencing used peripheral blood. This clonotype originated in a human donor with COVID-19, enrolled during active disease. The donor label of this sample is uncertain. Here the CDR3 DNA reads TGTGCCAGCAGCCGAAGGGGGCGTAGCACAGATACGCAGTATTTT. It is translated as CASSRRGRSTDTQYF.